Presented here are 14 T cell receptor beta chains from one specimen sequenced in a study of blood T cell repertoires in COVID-19. Assay used: immunoSEQ multiplex PCR; TCRdb lists only in-frame clones, some missing. The sample contains about 360,000 clones, approximately 86% of which appear only once. Material: peripheral blood. Every receptor here comes from a human donor in a cohort sampled during active COVID-19.

V gene TRBV2 combines with J gene TRBJ1-5, with 9 nucleotides matching TRBD1. Germline V lookup: CDR1 SNHLY, CDR2 FYNNEI. CDR3 size: 15 residues. Trimming at V came to 4 bases and at J to 6 bases, leaving 7 bases not matched to a gene. As DNA, the CDR3 is TGTGCCAGCAGTGGCGTTACAGGGGGCCTTCAGCCCCAGCATTTT. This codes for CASSGVTGGLQPQHF.

The chain is built from TRBV9 and TRBJ2-5; 12 bases match TRBD2. In germline, CDR1 is SGDLS, CDR2 YYNGEE. The V segment lost 0 bases and the J segment 5 bases; nucleotides outside the gene matches: 8. The CDR3 runs to 17 residues. CDR3 DNA: TGTGCCAGCAGCGTAGGGGCTAGCGGGAGGGCCGATGAGACCCAGTACTTC. It is translated as CASSVGASGRADETQYF.

This chain joins TRBV10-1 and TRBJ2-5; D is undetermined. This CDR3 is 12 amino acids long. Between the trimmed V and J ends, which lost 8 bases and 4 bases, there was a span of 11 bases. The germline V gene has CDR1 WNHNN and CDR2 SYGVQD (reference sequence). In DNA, the CDR3 is TGCGCCAGCGGGCCAAGCAGAGAGACCCAGTACTTC. Translating it yields CASGPSRETQYF.

The chain combines TRBV11-3 with TRBJ2-1; 13 bases fit TRBD2. The CDR3 sequence is 15 residues long. Losses at the gene ends were 5 bases for V and 4 bases for J; bases not matched to a gene: 2. Germline CDR1 is SGHNT and CDR2 is YENEEA. The CDR3 DNA reads as TGTGCCAGCAGCCAGGGACTAGCGGGATACAATGAGCAGTTCTTC. It yields the protein CASSQGLAGYNEQFF.

The V and J genes are TRBV30 and TRBJ1-1, with 7 positions matching TRBD1. The V gene's germline CDR1 is GTSNPN and CDR2 SVGIG (reference sequence). The length of the CDR3 is 13 residues. J gave up 3 bases and V 8 bases, and 9 bases lay outside the gene matches. The CDR3 DNA is TGTGCCGGACAGGTTGAGGAGGACACTGAAGCTTTCTTT. It encodes CAGQVEEDTEAFF.

The genes are TRBV10-3 and TRBJ2-7; D possibly corresponds to TRBD1 (5 bases). This CDR3 region has 11 residues. CDR1 and CDR2 from the germline V gene are ENHRY and SYGVKD. V lost 7 bases and J 3 bases, leaving 7 bases between the germline ends. Here the CDR3 DNA reads TGTGCCATCAAAACAGGCTACGAGCAGTACTTC. The encoded protein is CAIKTGYEQYF.

This rearrangement joins TRBV25-1 to TRBJ2-1; 7 nucleotides align to TRBD2. Trimming removed 2 bases from V and 4 bases from J; junction bases left unmatched: 14. CDR1 MGHDK and CDR2 SYGVNS come from the germline V gene. This CDR3 region has 18 residues. The CDR3 region is CASSEIFSREGSYNEQFF. The CDR3 region has the DNA TGTGCCAGCAGTGAAATCTTCTCTAGGGAGGGCTCTTACAATGAGCAGTTCTTC.

This chain uses TRBV18 with TRBJ2-7; D possibly corresponds to TRBD2 (6 bases). Germline V gene data show CDR1 as KGHSH and CDR2 as LQKENI. There are 15 residues in the CDR3. V lost 4 bases to trimming and J lost 4 bases, with 17 bases between them. CDR3 loop: CASSLNGGDGYEQYF. The CDR3 DNA reads TGTGCCAGCTCACTCAACGGAGGGGATGGGTACGAGCAGTACTTC.

This clone has a handful of counts. The chain combines TRBV4-1 with TRBJ1-3, with D unresolved. This CDR3 comprises 14 residues. Germline lookup yields CDR1 MGHRA and CDR2 YSYEKL. Trimming left V 1 base short and J 8 bases short, with 12 bases between. This CDR3 is CASSQGWGEDTIYF. CDR3 nucleotide sequence: TGCGCCAGCAGCCAAGGCTGGGGAGAGGACACCATATATTTT.

The chain combines TRBV28 with TRBJ1-2; D gene unclear. The CDR3 totals 15 residues. The V and J ends lost 3 bases and 1 base respectively, with 12 bases between them. Germline V gene sequence: CDR1 MDHEN, CDR2 SYDVKM. DNA for the CDR3: TGTGCCAGCAGTTTGGTGCGCCGCATTAACTATGGCTACACCTTC. Its protein is CASSLVRRINYGYTF.

CDR3 nucleotides: TGCGCCAGCAGCCAAGAAGAACAGGGGAATTCACCCCTCCACTTT. It is translated as CASSQEEQGNSPLHF. V gene TRBV4-1 combines with J gene TRBJ1-6; 7 bases are a match to TRBD1. CDR1 MGHRA and CDR2 YSYEKL come from the germline V gene. The ends lost 0 bases at V and 7 bases at J; junction bases unmatched: 3. The CDR3 is 15 residues long.

The chain is built from TRBV28 and TRBJ2-1; 9 nucleotides line up with TRBD2. Germline-derived CDR1 and CDR2 are MDHEN and SYDVKM. The CDR3 length is 11 residues. Trimming removed 6 bases from V and 16 bases from J; junction bases left unmatched: 7. The CDR3 region is CASRGMREGFF. The CDR3 nucleotides are TGTGCCAGCAGGGGGATGCGGGAGGGCTTCTTC.

CDR3 coding DNA: TGTGCCAGTGAAGGGCTGGTCTCTGTGAGGGAGAACACCGGGGAGCTGTTTTTT. This gives the protein CASEGLVSVRENTGELFF. V and J are TRBV7-2 and TRBJ2-2; D possibly corresponds to TRBD2 (5 bases). V lost 9 bases to trimming and J lost 1 base, with 24 bases between them. This CDR3 has 18 amino acids. Germline V gene data show CDR1 as SGHTA and CDR2 as FQGNSA.

V and J are TRBV18 and TRBJ2-3, with D uncertain. The germline gives CDR1 KGHSH, CDR2 LQKENI. This CDR3 region has 12 residues. Trimming removed 3 bases from V and 4 bases from J, with 5 bases in between. The CDR3 region has the DNA TGTGCCAGCTCACCTGCGGCAGATACGCAGTATTTT. Its translation is CASSPAADTQYF.